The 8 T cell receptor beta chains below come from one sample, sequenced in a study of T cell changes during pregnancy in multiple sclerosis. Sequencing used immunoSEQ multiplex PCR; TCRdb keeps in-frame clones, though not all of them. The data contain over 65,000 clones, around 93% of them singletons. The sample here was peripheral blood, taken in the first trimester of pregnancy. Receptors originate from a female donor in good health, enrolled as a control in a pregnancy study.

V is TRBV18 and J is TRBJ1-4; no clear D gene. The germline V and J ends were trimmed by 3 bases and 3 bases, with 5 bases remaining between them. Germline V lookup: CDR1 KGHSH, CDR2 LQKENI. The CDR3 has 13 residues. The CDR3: CASSPGANEKLFF. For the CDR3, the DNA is TGTGCCAGCTCACCGGGAGCTAATGAAAAACTGTTTTTT.

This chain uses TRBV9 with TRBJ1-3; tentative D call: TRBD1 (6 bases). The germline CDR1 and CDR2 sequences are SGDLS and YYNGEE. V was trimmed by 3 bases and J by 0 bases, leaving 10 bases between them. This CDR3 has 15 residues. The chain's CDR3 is CASSATGYSGNTIYF. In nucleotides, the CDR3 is TGTGCCAGCAGCGCTACAGGGTACTCTGGAAACACCATATATTTT.

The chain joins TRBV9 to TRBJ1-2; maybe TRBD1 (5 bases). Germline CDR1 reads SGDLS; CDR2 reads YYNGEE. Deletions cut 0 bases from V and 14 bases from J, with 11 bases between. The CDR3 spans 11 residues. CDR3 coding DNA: TGTGCCAGCAGCGTAGACGGGGGGGTGACCTTC. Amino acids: CASSVDGGVTF. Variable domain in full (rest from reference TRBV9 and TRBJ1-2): DSGVTQTPKHLITATGQRVTLRCSPRSGDLSVYWYQQSLDQGLQFLIQYYNGEERAKGNILERFSAQQFPDLHSELNLSSLELGDSALYFCASSVDGGVTFGSGTRLTVV.

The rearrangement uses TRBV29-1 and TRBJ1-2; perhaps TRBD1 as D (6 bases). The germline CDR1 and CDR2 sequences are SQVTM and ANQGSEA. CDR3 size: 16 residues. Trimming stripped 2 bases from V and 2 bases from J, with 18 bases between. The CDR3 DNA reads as TGCAGCGTTGAAAACCCCACAGGGAAGTCGAACTATGGCTACACCTTC. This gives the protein CSVENPTGKSNYGYTF.

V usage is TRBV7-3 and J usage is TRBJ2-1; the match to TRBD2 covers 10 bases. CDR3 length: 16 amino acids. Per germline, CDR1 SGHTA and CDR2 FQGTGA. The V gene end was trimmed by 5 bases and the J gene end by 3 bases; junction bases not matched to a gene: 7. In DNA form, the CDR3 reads TGTGCCAGCAGCCCAACTAGCGGGGCCATCTACAATGAGCAGTTCTTC. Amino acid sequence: CASSPTSGAIYNEQFF.

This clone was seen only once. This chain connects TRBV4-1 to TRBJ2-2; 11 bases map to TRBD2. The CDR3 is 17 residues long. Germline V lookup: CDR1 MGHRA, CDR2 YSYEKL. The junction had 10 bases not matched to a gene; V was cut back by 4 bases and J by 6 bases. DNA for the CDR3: TGCGCCAGCAGCCTGCTTTTAGCGGGGGGGCCGCCCGGGGAGCTGTTTTTT. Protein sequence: CASSLLLAGGPPGELFF.

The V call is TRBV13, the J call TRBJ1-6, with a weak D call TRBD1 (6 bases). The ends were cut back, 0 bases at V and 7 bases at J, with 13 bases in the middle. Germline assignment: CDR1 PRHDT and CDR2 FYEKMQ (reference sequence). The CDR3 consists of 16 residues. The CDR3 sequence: CASSLGRRTANSPLHF. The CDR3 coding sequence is TGTGCCAGCAGCTTAGGCCGGAGGACAGCCAATTCACCCCTCCACTTT.

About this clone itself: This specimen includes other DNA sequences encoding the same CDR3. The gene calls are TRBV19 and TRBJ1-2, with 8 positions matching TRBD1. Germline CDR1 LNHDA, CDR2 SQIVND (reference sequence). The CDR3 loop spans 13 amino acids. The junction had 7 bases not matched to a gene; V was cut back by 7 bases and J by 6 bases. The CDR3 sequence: CASTRGQGNGYTF. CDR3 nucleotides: TGTGCCAGTACCCGAGGACAGGGAAATGGCTACACCTTC.